This T cell receptor beta chain stems from a study of vaccination and CD4 T cells after COVID-19. As regards this clonotype: Its antigen is not known.

CDR3 length: 15 amino acids. Germline CDR1 MRHNA, CDR2 SNTAGT. V lost 6 bases to trimming and J lost 0 bases, with 14 bases between them. Study results and limitations: The median SARS-CoV-2-reactive clonotype number increased from roughly 21 to 40, without statistical significance.

The Oncomine TCR Beta short-read assay sequenced DNA from cultured CD4+ T cells. A single record per CDR3 protein comes from TCRdb applying MiXCR to the PCR reads. The sample comprises 25,000 to 30,000 distinct CDR3 sequences, approximately 41% of which are singletons, and roughly 4.9% rests with the top ten. The time point is: late sampling 161 to 241 days after vaccination in a few convalescent patients. Sample treatment: roughly 10-day PBMC culture with coronavirus spike peptide pools or control peptides (ViraFEST assay). In this cohort, PCR tests turned positive between March and December 2020, predating US Alpha, Beta and Delta variants.

The genes are TRBV6-4 and TRBJ1-1; a weak D match, TRBD1 (6 bases). The sequence derives from a human donor who had recovered from COVID-19. Specimen: CD4+ T cells from blood, cultured in vitro, collected about 7 months after SARS-CoV-2 vaccination. CDR3 coding DNA: TGTGCCAGCAGCCAAACGGGACAAATGAACACTGAAGCTTTCTTT. Translated: CASSQTGQMNTEAFF.